A single T cell receptor (beta chain) is shown here with its context. Its antigen is still unknown. This record comes from a study of T cell repertoires in cytomegalovirus infection. Study-level background: Matching HLA type, along with CMV infection, was indicated by public TCR beta signatures. Study-wide results and caveats: Clonotype analysis showed dominance of the ex vivo response by HLA-C-restricted CMV-specific TCR beta clonotypes. Public TCR beta family frequency separated CMV-and-HLA carriers, including in an independent cohort.

The germline CDR1 and CDR2 sequences are SGDLS and YYNGEE. The V end lost 0 bases, the J end lost 0 bases, and 16 bases lay between the germline ends. The CDR3 loop spans 17 amino acids. TCRdb re-called the reads through MiXCR, storing one row per CDR3 protein. This table has some 900,000 distinct CDR3 sequences, approximately 30% appearing once. Sequences were derived from cultured CD8+ T cells from PBMCs, sampled from culture after CMV antigen stimulation. The TCR originated in a human donor in good health (CMV status not recorded). Some clones in this sample may be carry-over from other donors' samples. This chain joins TRBV9 and TRBJ2-7, with TRBD2 as a possible D gene (5 bases). CDR3 sequence: CASSVASRSDSSYEQYF. The DNA for the CDR3 is TGTGCCAGCAGCGTAGCTAGCCGGTCAGATAGCTCCTACGAGCAGTACTTC.